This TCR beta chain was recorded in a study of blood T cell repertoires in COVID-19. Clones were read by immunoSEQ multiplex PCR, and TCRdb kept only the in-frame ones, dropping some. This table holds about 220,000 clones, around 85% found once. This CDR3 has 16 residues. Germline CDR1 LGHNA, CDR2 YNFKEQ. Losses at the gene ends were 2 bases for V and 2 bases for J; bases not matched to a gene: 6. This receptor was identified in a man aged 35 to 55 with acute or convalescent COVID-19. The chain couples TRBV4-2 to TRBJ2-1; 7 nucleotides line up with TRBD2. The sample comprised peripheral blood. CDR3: CASSQWAAGAYNEQFF. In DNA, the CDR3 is TGTGCCAGCAGCCAATGGGCGGCGGGGGCCTACAATGAGCAGTTCTTC.